Included here is one TCR beta chain sequence, with context. This CDR3 comprises 13 residues. Between the trimmed V and J ends, which lost 1 base and 5 bases, there was a span of 11 bases. Germline values: CDR1 SQVTM, CDR2 ANQGSEA. The source of the sample is a study of shared clonotypes between healthy human individuals. Some clones are missing from TCRdb's copy, which holds only in-frame ones; the method was immunoSEQ multiplex PCR. The sample gives 950,000 to 1,200,000 clones, 77% of which show up once; approximately 0.95% is in the top ten. Sequenced input: memory CD4+ T cells from PBMCs. Noted subset: CD45RA-negative fraction. The sequence derives from a man in his late teens or twenties in good health. Some clones in this sample may be carry-over from other donors' samples. The genes are TRBV29-1 and TRBJ2-5, with D perhaps being TRBD1 or TRBD2 (6 bases each). The CDR3 spells CSVEGGAWETQYF. Here the CDR3 DNA reads TGCAGCGTTGAAGGGGGGGCTTGGGAGACCCAGTACTTC.